The 27 T cell receptor beta chains listed next were all sequenced from one sample in a study of a mutant IDH1 vaccine in newly diagnosed glioma. Documented time point: week 35, safety follow-up. A single vaccine dose contained 300 ug of mutant IDH1 20-mer peptide, and topical imiquimod was used with it. Data came from immunoSEQ multiplex PCR; TCRdb stores just in-frame clones and leaves some out. This table holds 30,000 or so clones, around 83% found once. These TCRs are of unknown antigen specificity. The specimen was PBMCs, collected from a glioma patient whose treatment included an IDH1 peptide vaccine. The origin of the receptors is a woman aged 18-29 years with glioma.

In DNA form, the CDR3 reads TGTGCCAGCAGTGATTGGTCTGGGGGCACAGATACGCAGTATTTT. Its protein product is CASSDWSGGTDTQYF. V and J are TRBV2 and TRBJ2-3; D gene unclear. This CDR3 spans 15 amino acids. V lost 3 bases, J lost 1 base, and 11 bases lay in between. CDR1 is SNHLY, CDR2 FYNNEI, per germline.

The chain uses TRBV4-1 and TRBJ2-7, with D maybe TRBD2 (5 bases). Deletions cut 0 bases from V and 3 bases from J, with 12 bases between. Germline CDR1 is MGHRA and CDR2 is YSYEKL. This CDR3 comprises 15 residues. CDR3: CASSQDSERDYEQYF. DNA for the CDR3: TGCGCCAGCAGCCAAGATTCTGAGAGGGACTACGAGCAGTACTTC.

The chain joins TRBV18 to TRBJ2-7; TRBD1 matches 8 bases. The CDR3 has 13 amino acids. CDR1 is KGHSH and CDR2 is LQKENI in the germline V gene. Trimming took 6 bases from V and 6 from J; bases not matched to a gene: 7. The CDR3 loop reads CASSPGQVSEQYF. The CDR3 DNA sequence: TGTGCCAGCTCCCCGGGACAGGTGAGCGAGCAGTACTTC.

DNA for the CDR3: TGTGCCAGCTCACCATCTTACACCTACTCTGGGGCCAACGTCCTGACTTTC. This encodes CASSPSYTYSGANVLTF. The chain employs TRBV18 and TRBJ2-6; no firm D call. CDR3 length: 17 residues. The V end was cut by 2 bases, the J end by 0 bases, with 11 bases between. Germline CDR1 KGHSH, CDR2 LQKENI.

V gene TRBV5-1 combines with J gene TRBJ2-4; 11 bases are shared with TRBD1. The V gene's germline CDR1 is SGHRS and CDR2 YFSETQ. The CDR3 has 16 amino acids. The ends lost 4 bases at V and 6 bases at J; junction bases unmatched: 9. In nucleotides, the CDR3 is TGCGCCAGCAGCCCCACGACCGGGACAGGGGGAAACATTCAGTACTTC. Translation: CASSPTTGTGGNIQYF.

CDR3 residues: CASSARGTEAFF. CDR3 sequence (DNA): TGTGCCAGCTCAGCTCGGGGGACTGAAGCTTTCTTT. The rearrangement links TRBV18 to TRBJ1-1; D is perhaps TRBD1 (5 bases). The CDR3 extends over 12 amino acids. Looked up from germline, CDR1 is KGHSH and CDR2 is LQKENI. Deletions cut 5 bases from V and 5 bases from J, with 9 bases between.

A note on this clone: Germline and junction disagree at one end, which may indicate a read error. The chain joins TRBV7-7 to TRBJ2-2; TRBD1 is a possible D gene (5 bases). The CDR3 length is 16 residues. Per germline, CDR1 SSHAT and CDR2 FNYEAQ (reference sequence). Written as DNA, the CDR3 is TGTGCTAGCAGCCCGAGTCAGGGTTGGAACACCGGGGAGCTGTTTTTT. Its protein is CASSPSQGWNTGELFF.

This rearrangement joins TRBV18 to TRBJ1-5, with 7 bases fitting TRBD1. The trim removed 4 bases at V and 6 bases at J, leaving 9 bases unmatched. The CDR3 sequence is 15 residues long. Per the germline V gene, CDR1 is KGHSH and CDR2 is LQKENI. The CDR3 region has the DNA TGTGCCAGCTCACACGACAGGGAGGGAGGTCAGCCCCAGCATTTT. Its translation: CASSHDREGGQPQHF.

The V and J genes are TRBV5-1 and TRBJ2-2, with D possibly matching TRBD1 (5 bases). The germline V and J ends were trimmed by 4 bases and 6 bases, with 10 bases remaining between them. This CDR3 is built from 13 residues. Germline V CDR1 and CDR2: SGHRS, YFSETQ. As DNA, the CDR3 is TGCGCCAGCAGCCCACAGGCAGCCGGGGAGCTGTTTTTT. It specifies CASSPQAAGELFF.

The gene calls are TRBV19 and TRBJ2-7, with 12 nucleotides matching TRBD1. Unmatched junction bases numbered 10, after V lost 5 bases and J lost 5 bases. CDR1 is LNHDA and CDR2 is SQIVND in the germline V gene (reference sequence). CDR3 length: 16 amino acids. The chain's CDR3 is CASSLKTGTGGHEQYF. For the CDR3, the DNA is TGTGCCAGTAGTCTGAAAACCGGGACAGGGGGCCACGAGCAGTACTTC.

This clone was detected only a few times. This chain uses TRBV4-3 with TRBJ2-3; 12 bases fit TRBD2. The CDR3 has 16 amino acids. Trimming took 0 bases from V and 4 from J; bases not matched to a gene: 2. The germline gives CDR1 LGHNA, CDR2 YSLEER. The chain's CDR3 is CASSQDLAGGPDTQYF. In nucleotides, the CDR3 is TGCGCCAGCAGCCAAGATCTAGCGGGAGGGCCAGATACGCAGTATTTT.

This clone showed up just a few times. J is TRBJ2-5 and V is TRBV5-1, with 11 bases lining up with TRBD2. Germline lookup yields CDR1 SGHRS and CDR2 YFSETQ. This CDR3 is 16 amino acids long. Unmatched junction bases numbered 6, after V lost 4 bases and J lost 1 base. Written as DNA, the CDR3 is TGCGCCAGCAGCCGGGCACTAGCGGGAGTCCAAGAGACCCAGTACTTC. Translation gives CASSRALAGVQETQYF.

The gene calls are TRBV12-5 and TRBJ1-5; 9 bases are shared with TRBD1. Germline CDR1 reads LGHNT; CDR2 reads FRNRAP. Losses at the gene ends were 0 bases for V and 6 bases for J; bases not matched to a gene: 3. The CDR3 length is 15 residues. CDR3 nucleotide sequence: TGTGCTAGTGGTTTGGTAACAGGGGGCAGTCAGCCCCAGCATTTT. It translates to CASGLVTGGSQPQHF. Full variable domain (outside the CDR3, taken from reference TRBV12-5 and TRBJ1-5): DARVTQTPRHKVTEMGQEVTMRCQPILGHNTVFWYRQTMMQGLELLAYFRNRAPLDDSGMPKDRFSAEMPDATLATLKIQPSEPRDSAVYFCASGLVTGGSQPQHFGDGTRLSIL.

The chain is built from TRBV11-2 and TRBJ2-3; D is unresolved. V was pared by 6 bases and J by 4 bases, with 11 bases between. Germline V lookup: CDR1 SGHAT, CDR2 FQNNGV. CDR3 length equals 13 residues. For the CDR3, the DNA is TGTGCCAGCAGGTCAACTTCCCCAGATACGCAGTATTTT. It encodes CASRSTSPDTQYF.

Worth noting for this clone: Germline and junction disagree at one end, which may indicate a read error. The chain links TRBV5-6 to TRBJ1-4; D ambiguous. Germline CDR1 is SGHDT and CDR2 is YYEEEE. This CDR3 is 14 amino acids long. Written as DNA, the CDR3 is TGTGCCAGCAGCTTAGGCAGGCTTAATAAAAAACTGTTTTTT. Its protein product is CASSLGRLNKKLFF.

The chain links TRBV6-1 to TRBJ2-2, with 9 bases matching TRBD2. Germline V gene sequence: CDR1 MNHNS, CDR2 SASEGT. V was pared by 4 bases and J by 6 bases, with 3 bases of the junction left unmatched. This CDR3 is 14 amino acids long. The CDR3 loop reads CASSATSGSGELFF. CDR3 DNA sequence: TGTGCCAGCAGTGCTACTAGCGGGTCCGGGGAGCTGTTTTTT.

The rearrangement joins TRBV19 to TRBJ2-2; D could derive from TRBD1 or TRBD2 (6 bases each). The CDR3 has 14 residues. Germline CDR1 reads LNHDA; CDR2 reads SQIVND (reference sequence). V was cut by 6 bases and J by 4 bases, with 12 bases left in between. For the CDR3, the DNA is TGTGCCAGTAGGGGGGGCCAAGTCACCGGGGAGCTGTTTTTT. Its protein product is CASRGGQVTGELFF. The full variable domain, in which reference TRBV19 and TRBJ2-2 provide the parts outside the CDR3, is DGGITQSPKYLFRKEGQNVTLSCEQNLNHDAMYWYRQDPGQGLRLIYYSQIVNDFQKGDIAEGYSVSREKKESFPLTVTSAQKNPTAFYLCASRGGQVTGELFFGEGSRLTVL.

Only one count was recorded for this clone. The chain has TRBV6-1 and TRBJ1-2, with TRBD1 identical over 12 bases. CDR3 size: 14 residues. The V gene end was trimmed by 6 bases and the J gene end by 3 bases; junction bases not matched to a gene: 2. The germline V gene has CDR1 MNHNS and CDR2 SASEGT. This CDR3 is CASRGTGGYYGYTF. CDR3 DNA sequence: TGTGCCAGCAGGGGGACAGGGGGCTACTATGGCTACACCTTC.

The rearrangement uses TRBV7-9 and TRBJ2-5; a possible D gene is TRBD1 (6 bases). Between the trimmed V and J ends, which lost 4 bases and 2 bases, there was a span of 8 bases. Germline loops: CDR1 SEHNR, CDR2 FQNEAQ (reference sequence). The CDR3 spans 13 residues. The CDR3 region is CASSWTDQETQYF. CDR3 nucleotides: TGTGCCAGCAGCTGGACAGATCAAGAGACCCAGTACTTC. Looking up the rest from reference TRBV7-9 and TRBJ2-5 gives the full variable domain: DTGVSQNPRHKITKRGQNVTFRCDPISEHNRLYWYRQTLGQGPEFLTYFQNEAQLEKSRLLSDRFSAERPKGSFSTLEIQRTEQGDSAMYLCASSWTDQETQYFGPGTRLLVL.

The chain links TRBV19 to TRBJ1-4, with TRBD1 matching 8 bases. Per germline, CDR1 LNHDA and CDR2 SQIVND (reference sequence). CDR3 length: 13 amino acids. The J segment lost 5 bases and the V segment lost 9 bases, leaving 5 bases of the junction unmatched. The CDR3 here is CASSGQGNEKLFF. CDR3 bases: TGTGCCAGCAGTGGACAGGGCAATGAAAAACTGTTTTTT. Looking up the rest from reference TRBV19 and TRBJ1-4 gives the full variable domain: DGGITQSPKYLFRKEGQNVTLSCEQNLNHDAMYWYRQDPGQGLRLIYYSQIVNDFQKGDIAEGYSVSREKKESFPLTVTSAQKNPTAFYLCASSGQGNEKLFFGSGTQLSVL.

The table lists this clone with a few counts. The CDR3: CASSPVGGQPQHF. In DNA, the CDR3 is TGTGCCAGCTCACCGGTCGGAGGTCAGCCCCAGCATTTT. The rearrangement joins TRBV18 to TRBJ1-5; D unclear. The germline V gene has CDR1 KGHSH and CDR2 LQKENI. The CDR3 has 13 residues. With 3 bases removed from V and 6 bases from J, the gap between germline ends came to 9 bases.

The chain couples TRBV21-1 to TRBJ2-7; no check of the table's D call, TRBD1, against the DNA was made. TRBV21-1 is reported as a pseudogene. The CDR3 contains 15 residues. The CDR3 nucleotides are TGTGCCAGCGTCTTAGGGGACAGGGTCTCCTACGAGCAGTACTTC. Its protein product is CASVLGDRVSYEQYF.

This sequence joins TRBV5-4 and TRBJ2-3; D call uncertain. Trimming took 0 bases from V and 3 from J, leaving 8 bases between them. CDR3 size: 14 residues. Germline V CDR1 and CDR2: SGHNT, YYREEE (reference sequence). The CDR3 DNA reads as TGTGCCAGCAGCTTGGGGTGGGCTACAGATACGCAGTATTTT. Residues: CASSLGWATDTQYF.

This clone was detected only a few times. The chain is built from TRBV11-2 and TRBJ1-5; a weak D match, TRBD1 (6 bases). The V end lost 0 bases, the J end lost 7 bases, and 13 bases lay between the germline ends. The CDR3 totals 15 residues. CDR1 is SGHAT, CDR2 FQNNGV, per germline. The CDR3 loop reads CASSLDGGQGQPQHF. The CDR3 DNA reads TGTGCCAGCAGCTTAGATGGTGGGCAGGGGCAGCCCCAGCATTTT.

This chain joins TRBV10-1 and TRBJ2-7; D not certain. From germline, CDR1 is WNHNN and CDR2 SYGVQD (reference sequence). The CDR3 consists of 11 residues. The V and J ends lost 6 bases and 7 bases respectively, with 10 bases between them. CDR3 sequence: CASSPRLEQYF. The DNA for the CDR3 is TGCGCCAGCAGCCCCCGCTTGGAGCAGTACTTC.

The chain has TRBV2 and TRBJ2-2; 7 positions agree with TRBD2. Losses at the gene ends were 6 bases for V and 5 bases for J; bases not matched to a gene: 12. There are 16 residues in the CDR3. The germline CDR1 and CDR2 sequences are SNHLY and FYNNEI. In DNA form, the CDR3 reads TGTGCCAGCAGCAGGGACTACGCCACAAAAACCGGGGAGCTGTTTTTT. Its protein is CASSRDYATKTGELFF.

The J gene is TRBJ2-7, the V gene TRBV7-2; no reliable D call. CDR1 is SGHTA, CDR2 FQGNSA, per germline. V dropped 3 bases and J dropped 0 bases, with 9 bases sitting between them. This CDR3 region has 14 residues. In DNA form, the CDR3 reads TGTGCCAGCAGCTTCTTCGGGCTCTCCTACGAGCAGTACTTC. It specifies CASSFFGLSYEQYF.